Listed below are T cell receptor beta chains from one sample, sequenced in a study of blood T cells in healthy people across ages. TCRdb called the 5' RACE reads again in MiXCR, with one record for every CDR3 protein. Of approximately 1.5 million distinct CDR3 sequences listed, roughly 32% were seen once; the top ten hold approximately 11%. Sequenced material: blood. These receptors were obtained from a woman in her twenties or thirties in good health. Both conserved end residues are part of each CDR3. Each record gives: J gene, D gene, V gene, clone size, CDR3 DNA, CDR3 protein. A D gene is named only where the DNA matches it firmly. The listing skips clone size in some rows; elsewhere it reads once, few, many or a size class.

>TRBJ2-7|.|TRBV4-1|.
TGCGCCAGCAGCCAAAGTGGTTCGGGCAGGTCCTACGAGCAGTACTTC
CASSQSGSGRSYEQYF
>TRBJ2-3|.|TRBV5-5|many
TGTGCCAGCAGAGGGCCTTCCTCAGATACGCAGTATTTT
CASRGPSSDTQYF
>TRBJ2-5|.|TRBV20-1|few
TGCAGTGCTAGAGATCTGATGGGGGGGCCCCAAGAGACCCAGTACTTC
CSARDLMGGPQETQYF
>TRBJ2-4|.|TRBV4-1|.
TGCGCCAGCAGCCAAGGGGCCCAGGTAGCCAAAAACATTCAGTACTTC
CASSQGAQVAKNIQYF
>TRBJ1-1|.|TRBV5-6|.
TGTGCCAGCAGCTTGGGGACAACCCGCGGGAGCACTGAAGCTTTCTTT
CASSLGTTRGSTEAFF
>TRBJ2-3|.|TRBV4-1|many
TGCGCCAGCAGCCAACCGGTGGGACGAAGGAGCACAGATACGCAGTATTTT
CASSQPVGRRSTDTQYF
>TRBJ2-4|.|TRBV27|.
TGTGCCAGCAGTTTAAGGGCCGACGGTGACATTCAGTACTTC
CASSLRADGDIQYF
>TRBJ2-7|.|TRBV20-1|.
TGCAGTGCTACCTCCGGGGCCTCCTACGAGCAGTACTTC
CSATSGASYEQYF
>TRBJ1-2|.|TRBV20-1|.
TGCAGTGCTAAACTGAGAACTTCTGACTATGGCTACACCTTC
CSAKLRTSDYGYTF
>TRBJ2-7|.|TRBV14|few
TGTGCCAGCAGCCAGCAGCAGGGGCTTCCTTCCTACGAGCAGTACTTC
CASSQQQGLPSYEQYF
>TRBJ2-5|.|TRBV21-1|.
TGTGCCAGCAGCAATAGTAGGCCGGTGAGAGAGACCCAGTACTTC
CASSNSRPVRETQYF
>TRBJ2-7|TRBD2|TRBV27|few
TGTGCCAGCAGTCCACTCCAGGCTAGCGGGAGTAGATTAGCGCAGTACTTC
CASSPLQASGSRLAQYF
>TRBJ2-2|.|TRBV6-1|once
TGTGCCAGCAGTGAAGCCATAACCGCAGGATACGGGGAGCTGTTTTTT
CASSEAITAGYGELFF
>TRBJ1-5|.|TRBV27|few
TGTGCCAGCAGTCCTGGGACCACCGGAGGACAGCCCCAGCATTTT
CASSPGTTGGQPQHF
>TRBJ2-1|TRBD2|TRBV2|.
TGTGCCAGCAGCGGCAGGCTAGCGGGGGGTGGAGAGCAGTTCTTC
CASSGRLAGGGEQFF
>TRBJ2-1|.|TRBV12-3/TRBV12-4|many
TGTGCCAGCAGTTTCGGCGCTGAGCAGTTCTTC
CASSFGAEQFF
>TRBJ2-1|TRBD2|TRBV12-3/TRBV12-4|.
TGTGCCAGCAGTCCCGGGGGACTAGCGGGCTACAATGAGCAGTTCTTC
CASSPGGLAGYNEQFF
>TRBJ1-2|.|TRBV29-1|.
TGCAGCGTCCTTTTAGACACGAAGGGCTATGGCTACACCTTC
CSVLLDTKGYGYTF
>TRBJ1-2|.|TRBV27|.
TGTGCCAGCAGTTTATCGAGCCTGGGTGGCGGCTACACCTTC
CASSLSSLGGGYTF
>TRBJ2-1|.|TRBV2|few
TGTGCCAGCCCCCGGCAGGGCCCCAACAATGAGCAGTTCTTC
CASPRQGPNNEQFF